What follows are 30 T cell receptor beta chains derived from one specimen sequenced in a study of a mutant IDH1 vaccine in newly diagnosed glioma. Generated by immunoSEQ multiplex PCR, the TCRdb table keeps only in-frame clones and is missing some. Here the sample spans about 23,000 clones, 84% being singletons. These receptors have no known antigen. Time point defined: week 47, end of study. All doses held 300 ug of mutant IDH1 20-mer peptide, with topical imiquimod. Sequenced material: PBMCs, taken from a glioma patient whose treatment included an IDH1 peptide vaccine. These receptors were obtained from a man between 35 and 55 years old with glioma.

This chain uses TRBV11-2 with TRBJ2-7, with a tentative D call TRBD2 (7 bases). Trimming took 5 bases from V and 0 from J, leaving 20 bases between them. Looked up from germline, CDR1 is SGHAT and CDR2 is FQNNGV. This CDR3 has 17 amino acids. CDR3 in amino acids: CASSLGGQPISSYEQYF. DNA for the CDR3: TGTGCCAGCAGCCTGGGGGGGCAGCCAATTAGCTCCTACGAGCAGTACTTC.

The J gene is TRBJ1-5, the V gene TRBV10-3; D is ambiguous. The CDR3 sequence is 12 residues long. The germline V gene has CDR1 ENHRY and CDR2 SYGVKD. V was pared by 11 bases and J by 5 bases, with 13 bases between. The CDR3 here is CAGPGGDQPQHF. The CDR3 nucleotides read TGTGCCGGACCGGGAGGCGATCAGCCCCAGCATTTT.

The rearrangement uses TRBV5-1 and TRBJ2-5, with 9 positions matching TRBD1. The V and J ends lost 2 bases and 4 bases, in that order; junction bases with no gene match: 12. From germline, CDR1 is SGHRS and CDR2 YFSETQ. The CDR3 consists of 17 residues. As DNA, the CDR3 is TGCGCCAGCAGCTTCCGGGGACAGGGCGTAGGGCCAGAGACCCAGTACTTC. Its translation: CASSFRGQGVGPETQYF.

This rearrangement joins TRBV6-5 to TRBJ2-7, with D possibly being TRBD1 or TRBD2 (5 bases each). Between the trimmed V and J ends, which lost 2 bases and 1 base, there was a span of 12 bases. The CDR3 covers 15 residues. The germline CDR1 and CDR2 sequences are MNHEY and SVGAGI. CDR3 coding DNA: TGTGCCAGCAGTTACCGCCGGGACGGTTCCTACGAGCAGTACTTC. This encodes CASSYRRDGSYEQYF.

The V gene is TRBV2, the J gene TRBJ1-2, with 8 positions matching TRBD1. This CDR3 contains 14 residues. Trimming at V came to 10 bases and at J to 2 bases, leaving 9 bases not matched to a gene. Germline V gives CDR1 SNHLY, CDR2 FYNNEI. The CDR3 sequence: CATWDRNLNYGYTF. DNA for the CDR3: TGTGCCACCTGGGACAGGAACCTAAACTATGGCTACACCTTC.

This clone was recorded a few times. This chain joins TRBV9 and TRBJ2-7; D possibly matches TRBD1 or TRBD2 (5 bases each). Trimming cost V 4 bases and J 3 bases, with 17 bases left between them. The germline gives CDR1 SGDLS, CDR2 YYNGEE. The CDR3 spans 15 residues. CDR3 sequence (DNA): TGTGCCAGCAGCCTCTCGGTGGGACGGGGCTACGAGCAGTACTTC. It translates to CASSLSVGRGYEQYF.

The rearrangement links TRBV7-8 to TRBJ1-5; TRBD1 matches at 9 bases. From germline, CDR1 is SGHVS and CDR2 FQNEAQ. J was trimmed by 4 bases and V by 3 bases; bases with no gene match: 13. This CDR3 has 18 amino acids. This chain's CDR3 is CASSLLGGQGLLNQPQHF. The CDR3 nucleotides read TGTGCCAGCAGCTTGCTCGGTGGACAGGGGCTTCTTAATCAGCCCCAGCATTTT.

The chain links TRBV7-2 to TRBJ1-4; D not resolved. Germline V gene data show CDR1 as SGHTA and CDR2 as FQGNSA. V was shortened by 1 base and J by 8 bases, with 17 bases between the two germline ends. The length of the CDR3 is 16 residues. The DNA for the CDR3 is TGTGCCAGCAGCTTAGAACGGACCCGGGTGTGGGAAAAACTGTTTTTT. Translated: CASSLERTRVWEKLFF. Variable domain in full (rest from reference TRBV7-2 and TRBJ1-4): GAGVSQSPSNKVTEKGKDVELRCDPISGHTALYWYRQSLGQGLEFLIYFQGNSAPDKSGLPSDRFSAERTGGSVSTLTIQRTQQEDSAVYLCASSLERTRVWEKLFFGSGTQLSVL.

The chain couples TRBV5-5 to TRBJ2-7; TRBD1 matches 9 bases. The J segment lost 2 bases and the V segment lost 0 bases, leaving 3 bases of the junction unmatched. The CDR3 length is 15 residues. Germline V gives CDR1 SGHKS, CDR2 YYEKEE (reference sequence). The CDR3 protein is CASSLGGQGAYEQYF. Written as DNA, the CDR3 is TGTGCCAGCAGCTTGGGGGGACAGGGAGCCTACGAGCAGTACTTC.

The chain employs TRBV9 and TRBJ2-2, with D perhaps TRBD1 (6 bases). Trimming left V 4 bases short and J 6 bases short, with 13 bases between. This CDR3 has 14 residues. Germline V gene lookup returns CDR1 SGDLS and CDR2 YYNGEE. The CDR3 region has the DNA TGTGCCAGCAGCCCCCGACAGGACCCCGGGGAGCTGTTTTTT. Encoded protein: CASSPRQDPGELFF.

The chain is built from TRBV5-1 and TRBJ2-4; 10 nucleotides match TRBD1. There are 16 residues in the CDR3. J gave up 7 bases and V 4 bases, and 11 bases lay outside the gene matches. Germline V gene data show CDR1 as SGHRS and CDR2 as YFSETQ. In DNA form, the CDR3 reads TGCGCCAGCAGCCACACCCCGGACAGGGGGTTGAACATTCAGTACTTC. Amino acids: CASSHTPDRGLNIQYF.

V usage is TRBV11-2 and J usage is TRBJ2-2; 8 bases are a match to TRBD2. The CDR3 is 16 amino acids. J was trimmed by 2 bases and V by 2 bases; bases with no gene match: 4. Germline V gene lookup returns CDR1 SGHAT and CDR2 FQNNGV. The DNA for the CDR3 is TGTGCCAGCAGCTTATACGGGGGGGCAAACACCGGGGAGCTGTTTTTT. Amino acids: CASSLYGGANTGELFF.

The chain uses TRBV2 and TRBJ1-1, with D uncertain. The CDR3 extends over 11 amino acids. The V end lost 8 bases, the J end lost 4 bases, and 8 bases lay between the germline ends. Germline CDR1 is SNHLY and CDR2 is FYNNEI. Here the CDR3 reads CASLLGTEAFF. The DNA of the CDR3 is TGTGCCAGCCTGCTGGGCACTGAAGCTTTCTTT.

This chain connects TRBV28 to TRBJ1-2, with no clear D. This CDR3 region has 12 residues. The V end lost 6 bases, the J end lost 5 bases, and 10 bases lay between the germline ends. Germline V gene sequence: CDR1 MDHEN, CDR2 SYDVKM. The CDR3 coding sequence is TGTGCCAGCAGCTTGGCTTATTATGGCTACACCTTC. It yields the protein CASSLAYYGYTF.

The chain has TRBV2 and TRBJ1-1, with TRBD1 as a possible D gene (6 bases). The CDR3 extends over 16 amino acids. Germline loops: CDR1 SNHLY, CDR2 FYNNEI. The ends were cut back, 5 bases at V and 5 bases at J, with 21 bases in the middle. CDR3 coding DNA: TGTGCCAGCAGTCGACTGGGGGCGGGAGGACAAACTGAAGCTTTCTTT. It codes for CASSRLGAGGQTEAFF. Together with reference TRBV2 and TRBJ1-1, the CDR3 gives the full variable domain: EPEVTQTPSHQVTQMGQEVILRCVPISNHLYFYWYRQILGQKVEFLVSFYNNEISEKSEIFDDQFSVERPDGSNFTLKIRSTKLEDSAMYFCASSRLGAGGQTEAFFGQGTRLTVV.

The V and J genes are TRBV6-5 and TRBJ2-7; D is ambiguous. CDR1 and CDR2 (germline): MNHEY, SVGAGI. V lost 0 bases to trimming and J lost 0 bases, with 9 bases between them. The CDR3 has 15 amino acids. In DNA, the CDR3 is TGTGCCAGCAGTTACTCAGCGTACGGCTCCTACGAGCAGTACTTC. Its translation: CASSYSAYGSYEQYF.

The chain combines TRBV5-6 with TRBJ2-7; D not resolved. The V and J ends lost 0 bases and 4 bases respectively, with 20 bases between them. CDR3 size: 17 residues. From germline, CDR1 is SGHDT and CDR2 YYEEEE. The CDR3 protein is CASSLAVRAARSYEQYF. The CDR3 DNA sequence: TGTGCCAGCAGCTTGGCCGTAAGGGCAGCTCGGAGTTACGAGCAGTACTTC.

This clone was picked up one time. V and J are TRBV6-1 and TRBJ1-1; D is perhaps TRBD1 (6 bases). V gave up 4 bases and J gave up 1 base, with 7 bases separating them. Germline V lookup: CDR1 MNHNS, CDR2 SASEGT. This CDR3 contains 13 residues. CDR3 sequence: CASSVTGNTEAFF. The CDR3 nucleotides are TGTGCCAGCAGTGTGACAGGGAACACTGAAGCTTTCTTT.

J is TRBJ2-3 and V is TRBV10-3; D is possibly TRBD1 or TRBD2 (5 bases each). V was pared by 0 bases and J by 7 bases, with 14 bases between. The CDR3 has 15 amino acids. CDR1 ENHRY and CDR2 SYGVKD come from the germline V gene. This chain's CDR3 is CAISESGGIGNTQYF. Here the CDR3 DNA reads TGTGCCATCAGTGAGTCTGGGGGAATTGGGAATACGCAGTATTTT.

This clone was counted only a few times. The chain recombines TRBV4-1 with TRBJ2-7; D might be TRBD2 (6 bases). Germline CDR1 and CDR2: MGHRA and YSYEKL. This CDR3 has 16 residues. The ends were cut back, 0 bases at V and 3 bases at J, with 15 bases in the middle. The chain's CDR3 is CASSQEWGGPNYEQYF. The CDR3 region has the DNA TGCGCCAGCAGCCAAGAGTGGGGAGGCCCTAACTACGAGCAGTACTTC.

This rearrangement joins TRBV18 to TRBJ2-3, with D possibly called TRBD1 or TRBD2 (5 bases each). The V end lost 4 bases, the J end lost 0 bases, and 11 bases lay between the germline ends. The germline V gene has CDR1 KGHSH and CDR2 LQKENI. The CDR3 is made up of 15 amino acids. The DNA of the CDR3 is TGTGCCAGCTCACGCTTAGGGACCAGCACAGATACGCAGTATTTT. Amino acids: CASSRLGTSTDTQYF.

The chain couples TRBV6-5 to TRBJ2-5; maybe TRBD1 (5 bases). The CDR3 runs to 13 residues. Between the trimmed V and J ends, which lost 5 bases and 2 bases, there was a span of 9 bases. Germline V gene data show CDR1 as MNHEY and CDR2 as SVGAGI. The CDR3: CASSPQAQETQYF. CDR3 sequence (DNA): TGTGCCAGCAGTCCACAGGCACAAGAGACCCAGTACTTC.

The chain employs TRBV2 and TRBJ2-5; D is possibly TRBD1 or TRBD2 (5 bases each). This CDR3 contains 12 residues. Germline lookup yields CDR1 SNHLY and CDR2 FYNNEI. Deletions cut 10 bases from V and 7 bases from J, with 16 bases between. The CDR3 here is CATLLGVGTQYF. The CDR3, as DNA: TGTGCCACCCTGCTGGGGGTCGGGACCCAGTACTTC.

In the case of this clone: Mismatch with germline at one junction end may stem from a read error. The CDR3 DNA reads TGTGCCAGCAGCTTAGGGCAGTCTTATCAACCCCAGCATTTT. Residues: CASSLGQSYQPQHF. The chain links TRBV7-9 to TRBJ1-5; no clear D gene. The CDR3 extends over 14 amino acids. Per germline, CDR1 SEHNR and CDR2 FQNEAQ (reference sequence). Based on the CDR3 plus reference TRBV7-9 and TRBJ1-5, the full variable domain is DTGVSQNPRHKITKRGQNVTFRCDPISEHNRLYWYRQTLGQGPEFLTYFQNEAQLEKSRLLSDRFSAERPKGSFSTLEIQRTEQGDSAMYLCASSLGQSYQPQHFGDGTRLSIL.

This rearrangement joins TRBV5-4 to TRBJ1-1; a possible D gene is TRBD1 (5 bases). Germline CDR1 SGHNT, CDR2 YYREEE (reference sequence). The V gene lost 2 bases and the J gene lost 2 bases, with 7 bases spanning the gap. CDR3 length: 13 residues. This CDR3 reads CASSFDSNTEAFF. The DNA of the CDR3 is TGTGCCAGCAGCTTTGACAGTAACACTGAAGCTTTCTTT.

The J gene is TRBJ2-1, the V gene TRBV7-9; D not certain. Trimming shortened V by 0 bases and J by 9 bases, and 6 bases separated the two germline ends. Germline V gives CDR1 SEHNR, CDR2 FQNEAQ (reference sequence). CDR3 length: 12 amino acids. CDR3 bases: TGTGCCAGCAGCTTAGCCTCGGCTGAGCAGTTCTTC. Protein: CASSLASAEQFF.

The V gene is TRBV4-3, the J gene TRBJ2-3, with D possibly matching TRBD2 (5 bases). CDR1 is LGHNA, CDR2 YSLEER, per germline. V was shortened by 1 base and J by 0 bases, with 8 bases between the two germline ends. This CDR3 comprises 15 residues. The CDR3 DNA reads TGCGCCAGCAGCCAAGGACTACAGAGCACAGATACGCAGTATTTT. Amino acid sequence: CASSQGLQSTDTQYF.

In DNA, the CDR3 is TGTGCCAGCAGCTTATCCCAGGGAGAGACTGAAGCTTTCTTT. Its translation is CASSLSQGETEAFF. The chain carries TRBV7-9 and TRBJ1-1; D is perhaps TRBD1 (5 bases). Germline assignment: CDR1 SEHNR and CDR2 FQNEAQ (reference sequence). The CDR3 contains 14 residues. With 2 bases removed from V and 5 bases from J, the gap between germline ends came to 12 bases.

The genes are TRBV7-2 and TRBJ2-7; D gene unclear. Per the germline V gene, CDR1 is SGHTA and CDR2 is FQGNSA. This CDR3 has 11 amino acids. Trimming removed 2 bases at V and 7 bases at J, with 6 bases between. Here the CDR3 reads CASSLQFEQYF. DNA for the CDR3: TGTGCCAGCAGCTTACAGTTTGAGCAGTACTTC.

This chain connects TRBV9 to TRBJ1-4; D uncertain. The CDR3 has 13 amino acids. V was clipped by 3 bases and J by 7 bases, with 10 bases between them. Germline V gene sequence: CDR1 SGDLS, CDR2 YYNGEE. The CDR3 coding sequence is TGTGCCAGCAGCGGGGCGCTCGGTGAAAAACTGTTTTTT. Its protein is CASSGALGEKLFF.